Listed here are 30 T cell receptor beta chains from one sample, sequenced in a study of shared clonotypes between healthy human individuals. TCRdb's table, derived via immunoSEQ multiplex PCR, lists solely in-frame clones and lacks some. The sample contains over 2 million clones, around 92% of which appear only once. Sequenced: naive CD4+ T cells from PBMCs. Subset of the sample: CD45RA+ positively selected. These TCRs come from a young man in good health. Some clones in this sample may be carry-over from other donors' samples.

The rearrangement joins TRBV28 to TRBJ1-4, with 11 bases identical to TRBD1. Per germline, CDR1 MDHEN and CDR2 SYDVKM. The CDR3 has 17 residues. J lost 8 bases, V lost 3 bases, and 11 bases had no gene match. The CDR3 DNA sequence: TGTGCCAGCAGTTTGTGGGGACAGGGGGAAGTAGGGGAAAAACTGTTTTTT. As protein: CASSLWGQGEVGEKLFF.

The chain recombines TRBV11-1 with TRBJ2-4; tentatively, D is TRBD2 (5 bases). There are 14 residues in the CDR3. The germline gives CDR1 SGHAT, CDR2 FQDESV (reference sequence). Trimming left V 3 bases short and J 1 base short, with 7 bases between. CDR3: CASSLEVAKNIQYF. The CDR3 nucleotides are TGTGCCAGCAGCTTGGAGGTTGCCAAAAACATTCAGTACTTC. Filled out from reference TRBV11-1 and TRBJ2-4, the complete variable domain reads EAEVAQSPRYKITEKSQAVAFWCDPISGHATLYWYRQILGQGPELLVQFQDESVVDDSQLPKDRFSAERLKGVDSTLKIQPAELGDSAMYLCASSLEVAKNIQYFGAGTRLSVL.

The CDR3 is CASSSGLAGDLGRETQYF. CDR3 in DNA: TGCGCCAGCAGCTCAGGACTAGCGGGAGATCTGGGTCGGGAGACCCAGTACTTC. The gene calls are TRBV5-1 and TRBJ2-5; 13 bases fit TRBD2. Trimming removed 3 bases from V and 5 bases from J; junction bases left unmatched: 13. This CDR3 region has 18 residues. Germline V gene sequence: CDR1 SGHRS, CDR2 YFSETQ.

The gene calls are TRBV18 and TRBJ2-3, with D perhaps TRBD1 (5 bases). Germline lookup yields CDR1 KGHSH and CDR2 LQKENI. Trimming pared 6 bases from V and 6 bases from J, leaving 7 bases between. There are 11 residues in the CDR3. CDR3 region: CASSKGDTQYF. CDR3 nucleotide sequence: TGTGCCAGCTCTAAGGGGGATACGCAGTATTTT. Full variable domain (outside the CDR3, taken from reference TRBV18 and TRBJ2-3): NAGVMQNPRHLVRRRGQEARLRCSPMKGHSHVYWYRQLPEEGLKFMVYLQKENIIDESGMPKERFSAEFPKEGPSILRIQQVVRGDSAAYFCASSKGDTQYFGPGTRLTVL.

J is TRBJ1-1 and V is TRBV15; D is unresolved. Germline V gene data show CDR1 as LNHNV and CDR2 as YYDKDF (reference sequence). Trimming stripped 3 bases from V and 2 bases from J, with 13 bases between. The CDR3 totals 15 residues. CDR3 bases: TGTGCCACCAGCAGGCTAGTTGGCGGTAACACTGAAGCTTTCTTT. This translates into CATSRLVGGNTEAFF.

The rearrangement uses TRBV29-1 and TRBJ1-5; no clear D. V lost 4 bases and J 4 bases, leaving 14 bases between the germline ends. CDR1 and CDR2 from the germline V gene are SQVTM and ANQGSEA. CDR3 length equals 14 residues. The CDR3 DNA reads as TGCAGCGTTGCGGACGGACCTCAGAATCAGCCCCAGCATTTT. This translates into CSVADGPQNQPQHF.

The rearrangement uses TRBV28 and TRBJ2-4, with 9 bases fitting TRBD2. Germline loops: CDR1 MDHEN, CDR2 SYDVKM. This CDR3 contains 14 residues. The junction had 6 bases not matched to a gene; V was cut back by 6 bases and J by 6 bases. The chain's CDR3 is CASSPGGGGNIQYF. The CDR3, as DNA: TGTGCCAGCAGCCCCGGCGGGGGGGGAAACATTCAGTACTTC.

The chain recombines TRBV28 with TRBJ2-7; D is uncertain. There are 12 residues in the CDR3. Germline values: CDR1 MDHEN, CDR2 SYDVKM. V shed 5 bases and J shed 5 bases, with 10 bases lying between them. CDR3: CASSPPLDEQYF. CDR3 nucleotides: TGTGCCAGCAGTCCCCCTCTGGACGAGCAGTACTTC.

About this clone itself: Other DNA sequences in the same sample also yield this CDR3. V is TRBV19 and J is TRBJ1-2; D remains unclear. Germline V gene lookup returns CDR1 LNHDA and CDR2 SQIVND (reference sequence). Trimming pared 2 bases from V and 4 bases from J, leaving 5 bases between. The length of the CDR3 is 12 residues. In DNA form, the CDR3 reads TGTGCCAGTAGTATACTGGGCTATGGCTACACCTTC. It codes for CASSILGYGYTF.

This rearrangement joins TRBV5-1 to TRBJ2-6; 8 bases fit TRBD1. CDR3 length: 19 residues. Trimming cost V 1 base and J 0 bases; bases outside gene matches: 9. Germline V gene lookup returns CDR1 SGHRS and CDR2 YFSETQ. Written as DNA, the CDR3 is TGCGCCAGCAGCTTGTCCCCTACAGGGGGTGGCTCTGGGGCCAACGTCCTGACTTTC. Amino acids: CASSLSPTGGGSGANVLTF.

The count of this clone is one. This chain uses TRBV20-1 with TRBJ2-7; no clear D gene. Germline assignment: CDR1 DFQATT and CDR2 SNEGSKA (reference sequence). CDR3 length: 11 residues. Trimming stripped 4 bases from V and 2 bases from J, with 6 bases between. CDR3 sequence reads: CSAKRTYEQYF. The CDR3 nucleotides read TGCAGTGCTAAACGGACCTACGAGCAGTACTTC.

The V and J genes are TRBV6-5 and TRBJ2-7; 9 nucleotides agree with TRBD1. From germline, CDR1 is MNHEY and CDR2 SVGAGI. Unmatched junction bases numbered 3, after V lost 0 bases and J lost 3 bases. CDR3 length: 15 residues. The CDR3 sequence: CASSYSRGQGYEQYF. The CDR3 DNA reads TGTGCCAGCAGTTACTCGAGGGGACAGGGCTACGAGCAGTACTTC.

The V and J genes are TRBV27 and TRBJ1-2; D is uncertain. Germline CDR1 and CDR2: MNHEY and SMNVEV (reference sequence). The V gene lost 3 bases and the J gene lost 6 bases, with 14 bases spanning the gap. This CDR3 region has 14 residues. CDR3 DNA: TGTGCCAGCAGTTTTAAGCCCGCGGGCCATGGCTACACCTTC. Protein product: CASSFKPAGHGYTF.

The chain is built from TRBV5-1 and TRBJ2-1; 9 bases are a match to TRBD1. CDR3 size: 16 residues. The germline V gene encodes CDR1 SGHRS and CDR2 YFSETQ. The ends lost 0 bases at V and 5 bases at J; junction bases unmatched: 6. In DNA, the CDR3 is TGCGCCAGCAGCTTGGGACAGGGGGTAGAACACAATGAGCAGTTCTTC. Translated, it gives CASSLGQGVEHNEQFF.

The chain recombines TRBV6-1 with TRBJ1-2; D possibly corresponds to TRBD1 (5 bases). This CDR3 comprises 15 residues. The V end was cut by 0 bases, the J end by 7 bases, with 15 bases between. Per the germline V gene, CDR1 is MNHNS and CDR2 is SASEGT. The DNA for the CDR3 is TGTGCCAGCAGTGAAGCAACAGGTAGTGCGTCTGGCTACACCTTC. Translation: CASSEATGSASGYTF.

This chain connects TRBV2 to TRBJ1-2; 11 bases fit TRBD1. Per the germline V gene, CDR1 is SNHLY and CDR2 is FYNNEI. CDR3 length: 15 amino acids. Trimming cost V 6 bases and J 3 bases; bases outside gene matches: 6. CDR3 loop: CASSSGQGAYYGYTF. The CDR3 DNA follows: TGTGCCAGCAGCTCTGGACAGGGGGCTTACTATGGCTACACCTTC.

The rearrangement joins TRBV7-2 to TRBJ2-1; the D gene could be TRBD1 or TRBD2 (5 bases each). The germline CDR1 and CDR2 sequences are SGHTA and FQGNSA. The CDR3 consists of 14 residues. The ends were cut back, 6 bases at V and 9 bases at J, with 18 bases in the middle. This CDR3 reads CASRPGPQMGEQFF. Here the CDR3 DNA reads TGTGCCAGCAGACCGGGACCTCAGATGGGTGAGCAGTTCTTC.

V gene TRBV5-1 combines with J gene TRBJ1-2, with a tentative D call TRBD1 (5 bases). V lost 4 bases and J lost 8, with 21 bases in between. CDR3 length: 15 residues. Per the germline V gene, CDR1 is SGHRS and CDR2 is YFSETQ. The chain's CDR3 is CASSPSLRGARGYTF. CDR3 DNA sequence: TGCGCCAGCAGCCCATCACTCAGAGGGGCGCGAGGCTACACCTTC.

This rearrangement joins TRBV10-3 to TRBJ2-1, with 8 bases identical to TRBD2. The germline CDR1 and CDR2 sequences are ENHRY and SYGVKD. There are 16 residues in the CDR3. J lost 9 bases, V lost 3 bases, and 13 bases had no gene match. The CDR3 DNA is TGTGCCATCAGTGACCAAGCGGGGGAGGCCTTACTTGAGCAGTTCTTC. Its protein product is CAISDQAGEALLEQFF.

The chain uses TRBV11-2 and TRBJ2-7; weak D call: TRBD1 (5 bases). The CDR3 extends over 14 amino acids. The V end lost 3 bases, the J end lost 5 bases, and 14 bases lay between the germline ends. Germline V gene lookup returns CDR1 SGHAT and CDR2 FQNNGV. This CDR3 reads CASSFSRVVHEQYF. Here the CDR3 DNA reads TGTGCCAGCAGCTTCTCCAGGGTCGTCCACGAGCAGTACTTC.

The CDR3 reads CASSIAGDGYGYTF. The CDR3 DNA sequence: TGTGCCAGTAGTATCGCGGGGGATGGCTATGGCTACACCTTC. The rearrangement uses TRBV19 and TRBJ1-2; D may be TRBD1 (5 bases). With 3 bases removed from V and 4 bases from J, the gap between germline ends came to 12 bases. This CDR3 is 14 amino acids long. CDR1 is LNHDA and CDR2 is SQIVND in the germline V gene (reference sequence).

The gene calls are TRBV30 and TRBJ1-3; D possibly corresponds to TRBD1 (6 bases). Germline CDR1 is GTSNPN and CDR2 is SVGIG (reference sequence). CDR3 length: 14 amino acids. V lost 3 bases to trimming and J lost 1 base, with 10 bases between them. CDR3 sequence: CAWRGGGSGNTIYF. CDR3 nucleotide sequence: TGTGCCTGGAGGGGAGGGGGGTCTGGAAACACCATATATTTT.

The sample holds one count of this clone. The J gene is TRBJ1-2, the V gene TRBV6-4; D is undetermined. The CDR3 runs to 11 residues. Looked up from germline, CDR1 is MRHNA and CDR2 is SNTAGT. The V and J ends lost 3 bases and 8 bases respectively, with 7 bases between them. The CDR3 loop reads CASSEFRGYTF. CDR3 DNA: TGTGCCAGCAGTGAATTCCGCGGCTACACCTTC.

This rearrangement joins TRBV5-1 to TRBJ1-3; no reliable D call. The CDR3 totals 13 residues. Germline V lookup: CDR1 SGHRS, CDR2 YFSETQ. V lost 5 bases to trimming and J lost 0 bases, with 6 bases between them. The CDR3 DNA reads as TGCGCCAGCAGACGGAACTCTGGAAACACCATATATTTT. This gives the protein CASRRNSGNTIYF.

The chain is built from TRBV2 and TRBJ1-1; D remains unclear. Trimming took off 8 bases at V and 5 bases at J, with 12 bases between the two ends. The germline gives CDR1 SNHLY, CDR2 FYNNEI. The CDR3 loop spans 12 amino acids. CDR3 sequence reads: CASEARRTEAFF. The DNA of the CDR3 is TGTGCCAGCGAAGCTAGACGGACTGAAGCTTTCTTT.

The CDR3 is CASSLLAGDGTGELFF. The DNA of the CDR3 is TGTGCCAGCAGTTTACTAGCGGGAGATGGTACCGGGGAGCTGTTTTTT. The rearrangement links TRBV7-6 to TRBJ2-2; TRBD2 matches at 11 bases. Germline V lookup: CDR1 SGHVS, CDR2 FNYEAQ. The CDR3 contains 16 residues. Unmatched junction bases numbered 8, after V lost 6 bases and J lost 5 bases.

V usage is TRBV2 and J usage is TRBJ2-3, with TRBD2 matching 12 bases. The V gene's germline CDR1 is SNHLY and CDR2 FYNNEI. V trimming: 5 bases; J trimming: 4 bases; junction bases outside the gene matches: 10. This CDR3 comprises 17 residues. The CDR3 DNA sequence: TGTGCCAGCAGTATTCCGCCGCTAGCGGGAGGGGCAGATACGCAGTATTTT. Amino acid sequence: CASSIPPLAGGADTQYF.

This sequence joins TRBV11-3 and TRBJ2-7, with 9 bases identical to TRBD2. This CDR3 is 18 amino acids long. The V and J ends lost 5 bases and 6 bases, in that order; junction bases with no gene match: 20. CDR1 and CDR2 (germline): SGHNT, YENEEA. Here the CDR3 reads CASSPPELGGRACSEQYF. CDR3 DNA sequence: TGTGCCAGCAGCCCCCCCGAGCTTGGCGGGAGGGCCTGTTCCGAGCAGTACTTC.

The V call is TRBV7-6, the J call TRBJ1-3; TRBD1 aligns across 9 bases. This CDR3 is built from 15 residues. The V gene's germline CDR1 is SGHVS and CDR2 FNYEAQ. V shed 4 bases, J shed 4 bases, and the junction held 5 bases outside the gene matches. CDR3 amino acids: CASSWTGAGGNTIYF. The CDR3 DNA reads as TGTGCCAGCAGCTGGACAGGGGCAGGAGGAAACACCATATATTTT. Looking up the rest from reference TRBV7-6 and TRBJ1-3 gives the full variable domain: GAGVSQSPRYKVTKRGQDVALRCDPISGHVSLYWYRQALGQGPEFLTYFNYEAQQDKSGLPNDRFSAERPEGSISTLTIQRTEQRDSAMYRCASSWTGAGGNTIYFGEGSWLTVV.

The chain has TRBV11-2 and TRBJ2-2; D is uncertain. Germline CDR1 reads SGHAT; CDR2 reads FQNNGV. V gave up 2 bases and J gave up 6 bases, with 19 bases separating them. This CDR3 contains 17 residues. The CDR3 DNA sequence: TGTGCCAGCAGCTTAACTATCATCGTGGTGAGGTCCGGGGAGCTGTTTTTT. Translated: CASSLTIIVVRSGELFF.